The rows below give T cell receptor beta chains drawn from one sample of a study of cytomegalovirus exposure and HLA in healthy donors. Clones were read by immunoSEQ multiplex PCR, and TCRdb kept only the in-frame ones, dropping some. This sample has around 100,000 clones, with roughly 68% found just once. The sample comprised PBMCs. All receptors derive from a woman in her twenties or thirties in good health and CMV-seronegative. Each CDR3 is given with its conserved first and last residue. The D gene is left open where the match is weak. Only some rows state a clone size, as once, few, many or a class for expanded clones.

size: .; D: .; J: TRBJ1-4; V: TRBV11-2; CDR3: CASSLVLGAEKLFF; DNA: TGTGCCAGCAGCTTAGTTCTCGGAGCTGAAAAACTGTTTTTT
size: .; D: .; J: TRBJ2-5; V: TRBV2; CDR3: CASSVSGLETQYF; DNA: TGTGCCAGCAGTGTTTCAGGGCTGGAGACCCAGTACTTC
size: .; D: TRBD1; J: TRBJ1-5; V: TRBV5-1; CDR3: CASSPGQGHTQPQHF; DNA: TGCGCCAGCAGCCCGGGACAGGGGCATACTCAGCCCCAGCATTTT
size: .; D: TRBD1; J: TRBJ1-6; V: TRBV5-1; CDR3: CASSPDRGSSPLHF; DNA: TGCGCCAGCAGCCCGGACAGGGGGTCTTCACCCCTCCACTTT
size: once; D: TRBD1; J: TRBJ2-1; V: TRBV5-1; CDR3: CASSLSGLRGGRDEQFF; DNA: TGCGCCAGCAGCTTGTCCGGACTCCGAGGGGGCCGCGATGAGCAGTTCTTC
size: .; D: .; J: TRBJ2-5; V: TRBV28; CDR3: CASSPLLGTQYF; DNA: TGTGCCAGCAGCCCCTTACTAGGGACCCAGTACTTC
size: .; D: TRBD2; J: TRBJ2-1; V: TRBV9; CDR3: CASSVSGTSIYNEQFF; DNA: TGTGCCAGCAGCGTTTCCGGGACTAGCATCTACAATGAGCAGTTCTTC
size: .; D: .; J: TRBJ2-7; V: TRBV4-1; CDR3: CASSQDPSRGAHEQYF; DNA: TGCGCCAGCAGCCAAGATCCGTCCCGGGGGGCCCACGAGCAGTACTTC
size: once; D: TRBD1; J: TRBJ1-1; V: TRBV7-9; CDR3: CASSRGQGINEAFF; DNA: TGTGCCAGCAGCCGGGGACAGGGGATTAATGAAGCTTTCTTT
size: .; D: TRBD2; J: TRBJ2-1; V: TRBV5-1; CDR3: CASSLGGSGRAQEQFF; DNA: TGCGCCAGCAGCTTGGGTGGTAGCGGGAGGGCTCAGGAGCAGTTCTTC
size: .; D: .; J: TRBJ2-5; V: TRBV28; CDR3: CASTGVETQYF; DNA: TGTGCCAGCACAGGGGTAGAGACCCAGTACTTC
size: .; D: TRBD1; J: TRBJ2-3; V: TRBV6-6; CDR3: CASSSGGSTDTQYF; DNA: TGTGCCAGCAGCTCAGGGGGAAGCACAGATACGCAGTATTTT
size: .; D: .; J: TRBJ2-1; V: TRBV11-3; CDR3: CASSLRRGASYNEQFF; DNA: TGTGCCAGCAGCTTACGAAGGGGCGCATCCTACAATGAGCAGTTCTTC
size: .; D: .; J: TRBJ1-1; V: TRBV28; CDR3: CASRISTENTEAFF; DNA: TGTGCCAGCAGAATCTCAACAGAAAACACTGAAGCTTTCTTT
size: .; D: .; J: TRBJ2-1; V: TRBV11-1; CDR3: CASLTPSSYNEQFF; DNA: TGTGCCAGCCTTACCCCGAGCTCCTACAATGAGCAGTTCTTC
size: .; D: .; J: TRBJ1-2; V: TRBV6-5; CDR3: CASSPKQGAGYGYTF; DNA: TGTGCCAGCAGTCCAAAACAGGGCGCTGGCTATGGCTACACCTTC
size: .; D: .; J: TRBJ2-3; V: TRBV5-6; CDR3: CASSLLGQRTDTQYF; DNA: TGTGCCAGCAGCTTACTGGGGCAGAGGACCGATACGCAGTATTTT
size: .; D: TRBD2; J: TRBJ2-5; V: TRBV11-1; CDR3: CASSPGIGGRVQETQYF; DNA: TGTGCCAGCAGCCCAGGGATAGGCGGGAGGGTACAAGAGACCCAGTACTTC
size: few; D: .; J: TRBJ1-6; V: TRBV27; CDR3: CASSPNTGSAYSPLHF; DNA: TGTGCCAGCAGTCCAAACACAGGGTCAGCGTATTCACCCCTCCACTTT
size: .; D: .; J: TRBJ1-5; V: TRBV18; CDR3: CASSHDKNQPQHF; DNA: TGTGCCAGCTCACACGACAAAAATCAGCCCCAGCATTTT
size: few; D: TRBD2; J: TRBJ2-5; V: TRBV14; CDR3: CASSQGPGGTQYF; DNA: TGTGCCAGCAGCCAAGGTCCGGGGGGGACCCAGTACTTC
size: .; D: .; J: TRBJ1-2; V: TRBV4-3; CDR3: CASSQFLDSSYGYTF; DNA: TGCGCCAGCAGCCAATTCCTGGACAGTAGCTATGGCTACACCTTC
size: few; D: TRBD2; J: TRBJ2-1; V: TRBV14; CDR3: CASSLWTSGKGGLSYNEQFF; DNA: TGTGCCAGCAGCTTATGGACTAGCGGGAAGGGGGGCCTTTCCTACAATGAGCAGTTCTTC
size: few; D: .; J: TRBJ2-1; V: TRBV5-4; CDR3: CASSLVAAEGNEQFF; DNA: TGTGCCAGCAGCTTAGTAGCGGCCGAGGGGAATGAGCAGTTCTTC
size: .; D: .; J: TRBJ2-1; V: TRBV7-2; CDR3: CASSLGRGVYNEQFF; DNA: TGTGCCAGCAGCTTAGGCAGGGGGGTATACAATGAGCAGTTCTTC
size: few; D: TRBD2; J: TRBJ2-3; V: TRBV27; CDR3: CASTSARAGGPTDTQYF; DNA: TGTGCCAGCACCTCGGCCCGTGCGGGAGGGCCGACAGATACGCAGTATTTT
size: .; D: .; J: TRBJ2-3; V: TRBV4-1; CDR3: CASSQETHTQYF; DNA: TGCGCCAGCAGCCAAGAAACACATACGCAGTATTTT
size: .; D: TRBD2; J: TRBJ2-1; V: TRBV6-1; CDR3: CASSEAGSVLAGGYNEQFF; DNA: TGTGCCAGCAGTGAAGCCGGGTCGGTACTAGCGGGGGGCTACAATGAGCAGTTCTTC
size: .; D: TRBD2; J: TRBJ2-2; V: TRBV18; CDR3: CASSPPGLAGPANTGELFF; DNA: TGTGCCAGCTCACCACCCGGACTAGCGGGGCCTGCGAACACCGGGGAGCTGTTTTTT
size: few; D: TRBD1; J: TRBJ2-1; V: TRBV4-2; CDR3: CASSQRDRGNNEQFF; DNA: TGTGCCAGCAGCCAACGGGACAGGGGCAACAATGAGCAGTTCTTC
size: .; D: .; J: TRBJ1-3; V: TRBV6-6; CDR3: CASSYRGSGNTIYF; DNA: TGTGCCAGCAGTTATAGGGGTTCTGGAAACACCATATATTTT
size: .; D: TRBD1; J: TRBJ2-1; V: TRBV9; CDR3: CASSLGTGSEYNEQFF; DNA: TGTGCCAGCAGCTTGGGGACAGGTAGCGAGTACAATGAGCAGTTCTTC
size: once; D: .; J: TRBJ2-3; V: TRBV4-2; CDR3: CASSKAREFGTDTQYF; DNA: TGTGCCAGCAGCAAGGCCCGGGAGTTCGGCACAGATACGCAGTATTTT
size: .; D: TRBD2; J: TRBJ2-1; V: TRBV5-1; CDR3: CASSWGLADYNEQFF; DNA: TGCGCCAGCAGCTGGGGACTAGCGGACTACAATGAGCAGTTCTTC
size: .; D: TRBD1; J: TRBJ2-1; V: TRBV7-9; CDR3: CASSLWTGGRNEQFF; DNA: TGTGCCAGCAGCTTATGGACAGGGGGCCGCAATGAGCAGTTCTTC
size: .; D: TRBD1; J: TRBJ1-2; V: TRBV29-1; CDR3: CSASGPRGRTGGDYGYTF; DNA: TGCAGCGCCTCAGGCCCTAGAGGAAGGACAGGGGGAGACTATGGCTACACCTTC
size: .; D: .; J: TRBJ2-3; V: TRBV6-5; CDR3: CASSSSSTDTQYF; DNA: TGTGCCAGCAGTTCGTCTAGCACAGATACGCAGTATTTT
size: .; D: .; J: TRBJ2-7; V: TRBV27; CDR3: CASSFNRAYEQYF; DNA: TGTGCCAGCAGTTTTAACAGGGCCTACGAGCAGTACTTC
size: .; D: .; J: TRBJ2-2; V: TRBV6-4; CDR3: CASSPSGDTGELFF; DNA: TGTGCCAGCAGTCCTTCAGGGGACACCGGGGAGCTGTTTTTT
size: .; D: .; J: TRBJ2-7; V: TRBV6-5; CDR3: CASSTGRYLNEQYF; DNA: TGTGCCAGCAGTACAGGGCGATATCTAAACGAGCAGTACTTC
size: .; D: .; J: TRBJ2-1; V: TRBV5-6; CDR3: CASSLAGGLNEQFF; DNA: TGTGCCAGCAGCTTGGCTGGCGGCCTGAATGAGCAGTTCTTC
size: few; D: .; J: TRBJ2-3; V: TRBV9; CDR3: CASSAGPLPSSADTQYF; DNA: TGTGCCAGCAGCGCCGGTCCTCTACCCTCGTCCGCAGATACGCAGTATTTT
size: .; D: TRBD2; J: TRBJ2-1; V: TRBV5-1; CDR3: CASSSGLAGAIVGNYEQFF; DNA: TGCGCCAGCAGCTCGGGACTAGCGGGAGCCATTGTTGGGAATTATGAGCAGTTCTTC
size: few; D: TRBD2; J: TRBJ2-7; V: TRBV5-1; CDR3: CASSSNSGSFYEQYF; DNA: TGCGCCAGCAGCTCAAATAGCGGGAGTTTCTACGAGCAGTACTTC
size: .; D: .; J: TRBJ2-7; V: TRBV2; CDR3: CASRAPRGTYEQYF; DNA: TGTGCCAGCAGGGCACCCAGGGGTACCTACGAGCAGTACTTC
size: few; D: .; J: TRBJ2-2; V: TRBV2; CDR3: CASSVESGGSTGELFF; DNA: TGTGCCAGCAGTGTGGAGTCAGGGGGGAGCACCGGGGAGCTGTTTTTT
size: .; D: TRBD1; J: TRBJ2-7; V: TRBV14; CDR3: CASSQDLAGGVLLISYEQYF; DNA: TGTGCCAGCAGCCAAGATTTGGCAGGGGGAGTTCTACTAATCTCCTACGAGCAGTACTTC
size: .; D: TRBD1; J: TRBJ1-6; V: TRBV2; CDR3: CASRTGYGSPLHF; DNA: TGTGCCAGTAGGACAGGGTATGGATCACCCCTCCACTTT
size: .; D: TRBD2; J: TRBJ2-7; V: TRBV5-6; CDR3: CASRWMSSGRGPSFEQYF; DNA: TGTGCCAGCAGGTGGATGTCTAGCGGGAGAGGTCCGTCCTTCGAGCAGTACTTC
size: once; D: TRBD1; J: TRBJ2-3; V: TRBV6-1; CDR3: CASSDRGPPDTQYF; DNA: TGTGCCAGCAGTGACAGGGGGCCCCCAGATACGCAGTATTTT
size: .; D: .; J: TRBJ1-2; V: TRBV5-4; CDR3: CASSLFGGDGGYTF; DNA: TGTGCCAGCAGCTTGTTTGGGGGGGACGGTGGCTACACCTTC
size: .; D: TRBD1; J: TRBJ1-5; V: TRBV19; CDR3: CASSTPPDRGRSQPQHF; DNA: TGTGCCAGTAGTACACCCCCGGACAGGGGCCGAAGTCAGCCCCAGCATTTT
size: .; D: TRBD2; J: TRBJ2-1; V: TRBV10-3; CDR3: CAISESREGGNEQFF; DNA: TGTGCCATCAGTGAGTCGCGGGAGGGAGGCAATGAGCAGTTCTTC
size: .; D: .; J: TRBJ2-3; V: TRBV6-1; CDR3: CASSESGWTDTQYF; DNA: TGTGCCAGCAGTGAATCGGGTTGGACAGATACGCAGTATTTT
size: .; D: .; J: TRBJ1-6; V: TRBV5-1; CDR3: CASSLAGKSPLHF; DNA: TGCGCCAGCAGCTTAGCGGGGAAATCACCCCTCCACTTT
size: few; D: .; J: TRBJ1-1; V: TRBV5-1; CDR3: CASSLAADAVNTEAFF; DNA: TGCGCCAGCAGCTTGGCCGCGGATGCGGTGAACACTGAAGCTTTCTTT
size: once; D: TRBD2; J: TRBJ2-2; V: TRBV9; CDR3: CASSVAPAGGSGELFF; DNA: TGTGCCAGCAGCGTAGCTCCAGCGGGAGGATCCGGGGAGCTGTTTTTT